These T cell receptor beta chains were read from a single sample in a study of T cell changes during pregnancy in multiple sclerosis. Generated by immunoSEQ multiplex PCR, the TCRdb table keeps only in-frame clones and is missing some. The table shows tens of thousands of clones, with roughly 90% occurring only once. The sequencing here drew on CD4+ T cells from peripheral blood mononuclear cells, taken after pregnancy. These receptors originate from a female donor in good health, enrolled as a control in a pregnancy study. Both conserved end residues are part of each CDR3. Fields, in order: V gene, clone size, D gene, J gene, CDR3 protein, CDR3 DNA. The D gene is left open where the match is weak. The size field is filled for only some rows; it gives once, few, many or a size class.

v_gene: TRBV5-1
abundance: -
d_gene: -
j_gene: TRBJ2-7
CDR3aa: CASSLASRITYEQYF
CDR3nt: TGCGCCAGCAGCTTGGCCTCGAGGATAACCTACGAGCAGTACTTC

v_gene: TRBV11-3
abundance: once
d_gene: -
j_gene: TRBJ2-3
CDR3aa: CASSLTTDTQYF
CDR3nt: TGTGCCAGCAGCCTAACGACAGATACGCAGTATTTT

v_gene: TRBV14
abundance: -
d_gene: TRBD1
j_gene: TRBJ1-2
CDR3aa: CASSQEGTAGGYTF
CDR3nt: TGTGCCAGCAGCCAAGAGGGGACAGCCGGTGGCTACACCTTC

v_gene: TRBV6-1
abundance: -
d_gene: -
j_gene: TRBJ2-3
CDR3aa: CATGPSGGTDTQYF
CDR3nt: TGTGCCACTGGGCCCTCGGGGGGCACAGATACGCAGTATTTT

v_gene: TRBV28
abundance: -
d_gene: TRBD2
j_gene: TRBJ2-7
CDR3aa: CASSFTSAGGTYEQYF
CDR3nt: TGTGCCAGCAGTTTTACCTCGGCGGGGGGGACCTACGAGCAGTACTTC

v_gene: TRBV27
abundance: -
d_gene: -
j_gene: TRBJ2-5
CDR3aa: CASSLLSARGQETQYF
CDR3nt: TGTGCCAGCAGTTTATTGTCAGCAAGGGGGCAAGAGACCCAGTACTTC

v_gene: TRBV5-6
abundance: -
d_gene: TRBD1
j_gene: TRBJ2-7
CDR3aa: CASTLRTGWEQYF
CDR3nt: TGTGCCAGCACCCTCAGGACAGGGTGGGAGCAGTACTTC

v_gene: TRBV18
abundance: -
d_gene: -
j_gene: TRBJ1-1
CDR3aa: CASSPPSRVANTEAFF
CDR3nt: TGTGCCAGCTCACCACCGAGTCGGGTCGCGAACACTGAAGCTTTCTTT

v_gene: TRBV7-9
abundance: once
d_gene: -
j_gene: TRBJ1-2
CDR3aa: CASSRGDGSYGYTF
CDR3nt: TGTGCCAGCAGCCGGGGAGATGGGTCCTATGGCTACACCTTC

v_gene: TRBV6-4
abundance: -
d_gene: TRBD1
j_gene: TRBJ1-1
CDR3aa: CASSAGQGSTEAFF
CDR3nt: TGTGCCAGCTCTGCAGGACAGGGGAGCACTGAAGCTTTCTTT

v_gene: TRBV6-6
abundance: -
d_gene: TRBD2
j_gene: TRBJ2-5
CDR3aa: CASSYGGGGPQETQYF
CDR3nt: TGTGCCAGCAGTTACGGTGGCGGGGGACCCCAAGAGACCCAGTACTTC

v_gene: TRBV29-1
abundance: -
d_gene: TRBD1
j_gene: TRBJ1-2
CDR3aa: CSVVTQGATYGYTF
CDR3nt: TGCAGCGTAGTAACACAGGGGGCTACCTATGGCTACACCTTC

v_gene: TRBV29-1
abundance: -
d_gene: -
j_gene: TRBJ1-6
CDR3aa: CSAYTGFALHF
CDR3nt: TGCAGCGCGTACACAGGGTTTGCTCTCCACTTT

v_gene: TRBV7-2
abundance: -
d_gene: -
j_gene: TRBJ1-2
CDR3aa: CASSLGGTGTRNYGYTF
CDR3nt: TGTGCCAGCAGCTTAGGCGGTACAGGGACCCGTAACTATGGCTACACCTTC

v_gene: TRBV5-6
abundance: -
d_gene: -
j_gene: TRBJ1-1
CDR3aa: CASSLGEFEAFF
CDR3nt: TGTGCCAGCAGCTTGGGGGAGTTTGAAGCTTTCTTT

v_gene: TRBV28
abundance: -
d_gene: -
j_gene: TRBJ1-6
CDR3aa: CASREQGPNSPLHF
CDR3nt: TGTGCCAGCCGGGAGCAAGGGCCTAATTCACCCCTCCACTTT

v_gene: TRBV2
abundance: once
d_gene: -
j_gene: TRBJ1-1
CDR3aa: CASSERTIGVTEAFF
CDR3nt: TGTGCCAGCAGTGAGCGGACCATAGGGGTCACTGAAGCTTTCTTT

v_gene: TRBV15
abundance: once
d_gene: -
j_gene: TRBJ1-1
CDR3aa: CATRGHTNTEAFF
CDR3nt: TGTGCCACCAGGGGACATACGAACACTGAAGCTTTCTTT

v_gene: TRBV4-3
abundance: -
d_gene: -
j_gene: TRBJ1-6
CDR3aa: CASSQSWSSNSPLHF
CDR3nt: TGCGCCAGCAGCCAATCCTGGAGCAGTAATTCACCCCTCCACTTT

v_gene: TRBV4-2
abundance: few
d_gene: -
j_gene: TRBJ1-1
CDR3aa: CASSQKDWNTEAFF
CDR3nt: TGTGCCAGCAGCCAAAAGGACTGGAACACTGAAGCTTTCTTT

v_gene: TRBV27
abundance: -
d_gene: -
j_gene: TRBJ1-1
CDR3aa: CASSLSRGNAEAFF
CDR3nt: TGTGCCAGCAGTTTATCTCGGGGGAACGCTGAAGCTTTCTTT

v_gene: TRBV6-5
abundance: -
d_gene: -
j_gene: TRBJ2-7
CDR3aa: CASSRQGRTYEQYF
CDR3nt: TGTGCCAGCAGTAGGCAGGGTAGGACCTACGAGCAGTACTTC

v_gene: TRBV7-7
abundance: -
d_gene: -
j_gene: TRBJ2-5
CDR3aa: CASSLNSLQETQYF
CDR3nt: TGTGCTAGCAGCTTAAACAGTCTACAAGAGACCCAGTACTTC

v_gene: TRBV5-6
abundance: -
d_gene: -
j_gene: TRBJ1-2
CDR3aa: CASSLEERNYGYTF
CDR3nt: TGTGCCAGCAGCTTGGAGGAGCGTAACTATGGCTACACCTTC

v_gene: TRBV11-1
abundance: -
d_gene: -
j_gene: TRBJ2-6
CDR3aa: CASSPRAGANVLTF
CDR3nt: TGTGCCAGCAGCCCCCGCGCTGGGGCCAACGTCCTGACTTTC

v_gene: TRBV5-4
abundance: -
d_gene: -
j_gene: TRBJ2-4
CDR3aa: CASTFRGGAKNIQYF
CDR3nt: TGTGCCAGCACTTTTAGGGGGGGAGCCAAAAACATTCAGTACTTC

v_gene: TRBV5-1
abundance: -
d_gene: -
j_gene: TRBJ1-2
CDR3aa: CASSLADSGYGYTF
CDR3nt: TGCGCCAGCAGCTTGGCAGATTCAGGGTATGGCTACACCTTC

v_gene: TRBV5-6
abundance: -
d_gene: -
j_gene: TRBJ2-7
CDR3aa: CASSFLTYEQYF
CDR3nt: TGTGCCAGCAGCTTTTTAACCTACGAGCAGTACTTC

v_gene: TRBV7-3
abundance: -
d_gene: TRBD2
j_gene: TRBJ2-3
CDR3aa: CASKPGLAYGGDTQYF
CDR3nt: TGTGCCAGCAAACCGGGACTAGCTTACGGAGGAGATACGCAGTATTTT

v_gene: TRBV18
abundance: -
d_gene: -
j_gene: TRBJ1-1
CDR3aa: CASSPGQNTEAFF
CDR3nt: TGTGCCAGCTCACCGGGGCAGAACACTGAAGCTTTCTTT

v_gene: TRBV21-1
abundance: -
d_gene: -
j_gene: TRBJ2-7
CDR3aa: CASSKEALRWSGSYEQYF
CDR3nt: TGTGCCAGCAGCAAAGAGGCCCTAAGGTGGTCGGGCTCCTACGAGCAGTACTTC

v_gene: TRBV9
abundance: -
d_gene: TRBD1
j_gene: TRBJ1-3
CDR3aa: CASSVRTGRFGNTIYF
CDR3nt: TGTGCCAGCAGCGTAAGGACAGGGAGATTTGGAAACACCATATATTTT

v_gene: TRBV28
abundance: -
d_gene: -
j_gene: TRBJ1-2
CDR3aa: CASSSLSPPGDGYTF
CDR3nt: TGTGCCAGCAGTTCCCTCTCCCCCCCAGGGGATGGCTACACCTTC

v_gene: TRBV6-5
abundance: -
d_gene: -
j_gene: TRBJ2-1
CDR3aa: CASSYPGAGANEQFF
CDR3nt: TGTGCCAGCAGTTACCCCGGTGCGGGGGCCAATGAGCAGTTCTTC

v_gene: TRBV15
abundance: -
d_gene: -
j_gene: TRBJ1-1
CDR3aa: CATSRQGQTEAFF
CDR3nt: TGTGCCACCAGCAGACAGGGCCAGACTGAAGCTTTCTTT

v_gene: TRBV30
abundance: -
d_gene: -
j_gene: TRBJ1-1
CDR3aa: CAWSRRSGRMRGPVSAEAFF
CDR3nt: TGTGCCTGGAGCCGGCGTTCGGGGAGGATGAGGGGACCCGTGTCGGCTGAAGCTTTCTTT

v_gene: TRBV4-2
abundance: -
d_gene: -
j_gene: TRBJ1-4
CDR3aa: CASSQGGAGAGEKLFF
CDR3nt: TGTGCCAGCAGCCAAGGAGGGGCGGGGGCGGGTGAAAAACTGTTTTTT

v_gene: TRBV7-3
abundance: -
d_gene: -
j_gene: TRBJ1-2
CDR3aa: CASSSGSYGYTF
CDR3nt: TGTGCCAGCAGCTCCGGGTCCTATGGCTACACCTTC

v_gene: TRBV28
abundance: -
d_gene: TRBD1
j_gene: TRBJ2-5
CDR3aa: CASSSQRQGAGETQYF
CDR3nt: TGTGCCAGCAGTTCCCAAAGACAGGGGGCTGGAGAGACCCAGTACTTC

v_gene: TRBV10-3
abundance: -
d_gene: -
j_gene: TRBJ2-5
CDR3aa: CAISRSGGGTRETQYF
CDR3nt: TGTGCCATCAGCAGGTCGGGGGGCGGAACGAGAGAGACCCAGTACTTC

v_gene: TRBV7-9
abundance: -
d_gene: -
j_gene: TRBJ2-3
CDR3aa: CASSSWTGRGTDTQYF
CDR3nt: TGTGCCAGCAGCTCCTGGACAGGGCGGGGGACAGATACGCAGTATTTT

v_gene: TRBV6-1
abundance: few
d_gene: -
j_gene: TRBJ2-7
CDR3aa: CASLGRYEQYF
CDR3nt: TGTGCCAGCCTAGGAAGATACGAGCAGTACTTC

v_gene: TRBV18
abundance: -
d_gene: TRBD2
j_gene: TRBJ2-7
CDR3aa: CASSLSGLAYEQYF
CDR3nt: TGTGCCAGCTCACTATCAGGACTAGCCTACGAGCAGTACTTC

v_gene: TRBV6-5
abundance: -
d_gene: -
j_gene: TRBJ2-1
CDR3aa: CASSSQSDEQFF
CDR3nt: TGTGCCAGCAGTTCCCAGTCAGATGAGCAGTTCTTC

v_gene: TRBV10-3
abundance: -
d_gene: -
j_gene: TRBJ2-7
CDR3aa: CAISERESYEQYF
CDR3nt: TGTGCCATCAGTGAGCGGGAGTCCTACGAGCAGTACTTC

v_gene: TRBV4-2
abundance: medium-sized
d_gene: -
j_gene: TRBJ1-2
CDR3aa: CASSDLGVVYGYTF
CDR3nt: TGTGCCAGCAGCGACCTGGGAGTGGTCTATGGCTACACCTTC

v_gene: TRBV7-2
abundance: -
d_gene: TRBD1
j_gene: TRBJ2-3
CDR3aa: CASSPGDRGADTQYF
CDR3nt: TGTGCCAGCAGCCCGGGGGACAGGGGGGCAGATACGCAGTATTTT

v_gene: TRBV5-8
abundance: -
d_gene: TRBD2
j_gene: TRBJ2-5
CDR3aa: CASSLGASGTETQYF
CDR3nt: TGTGCCAGCAGCCTGGGTGCTAGCGGTACGGAGACCCAGTACTTC

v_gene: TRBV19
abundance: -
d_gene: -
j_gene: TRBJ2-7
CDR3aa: CASSVQGGYEQYF
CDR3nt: TGTGCCAGTAGTGTCCAAGGGGGTTACGAGCAGTACTTC

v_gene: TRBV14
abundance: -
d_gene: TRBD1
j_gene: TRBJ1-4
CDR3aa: CAAGTGVFVEEKLFF
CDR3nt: TGTGCCGCGGGGACAGGCGTTTTCGTTGAGGAAAAACTGTTTTTT

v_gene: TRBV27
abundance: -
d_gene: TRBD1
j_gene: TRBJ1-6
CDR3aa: CASRRTGGNNSPLHF
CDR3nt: TGTGCCAGCAGAAGGACAGGGGGCAATAATTCACCCCTCCACTTT

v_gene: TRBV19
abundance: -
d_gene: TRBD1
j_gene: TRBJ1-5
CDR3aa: CASSNGWGRGARQPQHF
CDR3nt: TGTGCCAGTAGTAATGGGTGGGGCAGGGGGGCACGGCAGCCCCAGCATTTT

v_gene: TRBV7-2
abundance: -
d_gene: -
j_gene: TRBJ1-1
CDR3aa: CASSLGLPEAFF
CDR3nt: TGTGCCAGCAGCTTAGGACTTCCTGAAGCTTTCTTT

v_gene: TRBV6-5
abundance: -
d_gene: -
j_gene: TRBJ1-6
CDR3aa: CASKRRDSYNSPLHF
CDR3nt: TGTGCCAGCAAGCGGAGGGACTCCTATAATTCACCCCTCCACTTT

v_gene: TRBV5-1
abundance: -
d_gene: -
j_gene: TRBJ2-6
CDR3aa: CASSLKEASGANVLTF
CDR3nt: TGCGCCAGCAGCTTGAAAGAGGCTTCCGGGGCCAACGTCCTGACTTTC

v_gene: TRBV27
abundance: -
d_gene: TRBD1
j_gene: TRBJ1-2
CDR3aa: CASSYSPTGNYGYTF
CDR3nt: TGTGCCAGCAGCTACTCTCCGACAGGGAACTATGGCTACACCTTC

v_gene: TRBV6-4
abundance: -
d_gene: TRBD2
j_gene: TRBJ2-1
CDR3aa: CASRGADGTSGGYSYNEQFF
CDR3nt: TGTGCCAGCAGGGGGGCCGACGGGACTAGCGGGGGTTACTCCTACAATGAGCAGTTCTTC

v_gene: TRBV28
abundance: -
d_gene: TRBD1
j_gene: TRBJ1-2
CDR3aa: CASSAMGQGNYGYTF
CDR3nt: TGTGCCAGCAGTGCTATGGGACAGGGGAACTATGGCTACACCTTC

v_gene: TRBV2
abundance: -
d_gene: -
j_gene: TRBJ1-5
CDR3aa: CASSGLGGEDQPQHF
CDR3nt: TGTGCCAGCAGTGGACTAGGAGGGGAGGACCAGCCCCAGCATTTT